This T cell receptor beta chain was recovered during a study of cytomegalovirus exposure and HLA in healthy donors. The PCR employed 60 Vbeta primers together with 13 Jbeta primers. The assay was immunoSEQ multiplex PCR, and TCRdb's table has in-frame clones only and misses some. The table records about 190,000 clones, 82% of them present only once. Germline CDR1 is MNHNY and CDR2 is SVGAGI (reference sequence). The J segment lost 0 bases and the V segment lost 7 bases, leaving 7 bases of the junction unmatched. The CDR3 consists of 15 residues. This chain uses TRBV6-6 with TRBJ1-2; 8 nucleotides match TRBD1. The sequence was collected from a woman under 30 in good health and CMV-seronegative. The specimen sequenced was PBMCs. CDR3 DNA sequence: TGTGCCAGCAACGTAAAGGACAGGGCTAACTATGGCTACACCTTC. It encodes CASNVKDRANYGYTF.